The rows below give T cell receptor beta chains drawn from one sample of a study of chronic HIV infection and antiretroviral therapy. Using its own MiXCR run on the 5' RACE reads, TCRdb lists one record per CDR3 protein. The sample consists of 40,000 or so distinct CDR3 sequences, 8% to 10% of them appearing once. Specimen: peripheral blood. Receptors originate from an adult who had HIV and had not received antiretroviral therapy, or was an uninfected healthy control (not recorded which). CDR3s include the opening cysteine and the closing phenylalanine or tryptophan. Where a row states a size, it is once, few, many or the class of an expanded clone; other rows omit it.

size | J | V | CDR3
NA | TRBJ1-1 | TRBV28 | CASSFTAETFF
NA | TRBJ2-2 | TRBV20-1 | CSARFQGLGELFF
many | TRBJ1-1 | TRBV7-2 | CASSPRTGRTEAFF
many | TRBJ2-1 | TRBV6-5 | CASSPGPSGYNEQFF
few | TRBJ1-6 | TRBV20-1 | CSARGGTVASPLHF
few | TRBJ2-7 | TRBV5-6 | CASSFPRQGEYEQYF
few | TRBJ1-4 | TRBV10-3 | CAISNRTSNEKLFF
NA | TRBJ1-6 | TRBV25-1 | CASSGSSSSPLHF
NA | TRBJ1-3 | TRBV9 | CASSVTPRQASGNTIYF
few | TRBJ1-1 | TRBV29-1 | CSVITPRQAFF
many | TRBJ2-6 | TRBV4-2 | CASSETGAAGANVLTF
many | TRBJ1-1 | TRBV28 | CASSTGRTKAFF